This TCR beta chain is drawn from a study of blood T cell repertoires in COVID-19. Study-level background: COVID-19 samples from acute and convalescent phases originated in the United States, Italy and Spain. The cDNA or gDNA used as material had been derived from T cells, B-cell-depleted T cells, or PBMCs.

This clone has just a few counts. How the authors handled the data: The authors estimated nucleated cell counts from reference gene primer amplification. This table comes from immunoSEQ multiplex PCR, and its TCRdb copy is limited to in-frame clones, with some not included. D and trimming were read from the DNA, whereas the V and J calls and clone size are those reported in that table. The sample carries hundreds of thousands of clones, roughly nine tenths recorded once. In Seattle, patients joined the study during active infection and were tracked longitudinally. The V gene's germline CDR1 is SGHDT and CDR2 YYEEEE. Trimming took off 3 bases at V and 12 bases at J, with 13 bases between the two ends. The CDR3 has 12 amino acids.

The source of this sequence is a woman aged 30 to 39 with COVID-19, enrolled during active disease. Sequences were obtained from peripheral blood. J is TRBJ2-1 and V is TRBV5-6; D not resolved. The DNA of the CDR3 is TGTGCCAGCAGCTCAACGATGTTCAGGCAGTTCTTC. It encodes CASSSTMFRQFF.